Listed here are 15 T cell receptor beta chains from one sample, sequenced in a study of tumor-infiltrating lymphocytes in primary liver carcinoma. RNA and DNA were co-extracted from approximately 20-30 mg of unsorted bulk tissue. The input was 500 ng total RNA; TCR beta cDNA was made from it with a constant-region primer. Researchers made the TCR beta libraries by running three nested multiplex PCR rounds with slightly modified ARM-PCR. Investigators reported that the first two PCR rounds, at 9 to 11 cycles each, used TRBV1-TRBV30 forward primers with a C-beta reverse primer. MiXCR, run by TCRdb on the multiplex PCR reads, gives a single entry per CDR3 protein. The sample includes approximately 110,000 distinct CDR3 sequences, 50% to 80% seen only once; the top ten take less than 10%. Sequencing was performed on liver tumor tissue from sampling region 3. Subset here: tumor region T3, left-lateral pole. The receptors shown here come from a woman aged 55-75 years with primary liver carcinoma and hepatitis B virus infection.

Note on this clonotype: With a much larger clone just one base away, this may be a read error. Since no conserved phenylalanine or tryptophan closes the CDR3, a read error is the likely cause. The chain uses TRBV4-2 and TRBJ2-3; D is perhaps TRBD1 or TRBD2 (5 bases each). Trimming took off 5 bases at V and 5 bases at J, with 17 bases between the two ends. Looked up from germline, CDR1 is LGHNA and CDR2 is YNFKEQ. The CDR3 totals 15 residues. In DNA, the CDR3 is TGTGCCAGCAGCGTCCGGGACGCTCGAGAAGATACGCAGTATTCT. It translates to CASSVRDAREDTQYS.

Notes on this clonotype: At one end, the junction sequence differs from germline, possibly due to a read error. This chain uses TRBV5-6 with TRBJ2-3; 8 bases line up with TRBD2. CDR1 is SGHDT and CDR2 is YYEEEE in the germline V gene. CDR3 length: 15 amino acids. The DNA of the CDR3 is TGTGCTAGCAGCTTGATAGCGGGGAAGGGAGGTACGCAGTATTTT. This codes for CASSLIAGKGGTQYF.

This clonotype was recorded a few times. This sequence joins TRBV28 and TRBJ2-1, with D uncertain. The CDR3 runs 15 residues. CDR1 is MDHEN and CDR2 is SYDVKM in the germline V gene. The V gene lost 5 bases and the J gene lost 7 bases, with 18 bases spanning the gap. The CDR3 coding sequence is TGTGCCAGCAGTCCGCGGAAGCGAACGGAAAATGAGCAGTTCTTC. Translated, it gives CASSPRKRTENEQFF.

This clonotype was found many times. The chain has TRBV6-2 or TRBV6-3 and TRBJ2-7, with 7 bases matching TRBD2. CDR1 MNHEY and CDR2 SVGEGT come from the germline V gene. The CDR3 loop spans 14 amino acids. V gave up 5 bases and J gave up 2 bases; unmatched junction bases: 6. Here the CDR3 reads CASSDPGGAYEQYF. The CDR3 nucleotides read TGTGCCAGCAGTGATCCTGGGGGGGCCTACGAGCAGTACTTC.

As concerns this clonotype: A much larger clone sits a single nucleotide away, making a read error possible. This sequence joins TRBV28 and TRBJ1-2; D gene unclear. Trimming removed 10 bases at V and 8 bases at J, with 14 bases between. The CDR3 length is 11 residues. Germline CDR1 reads MDHEN; CDR2 reads SYDVKM. DNA for the CDR3: TGTGCCAACACCAAATTTCGGGGCTACACCTTC. It encodes CANTKFRGYTF.

The chain recombines TRBV5-1 with TRBJ2-7; D gene uncertain. V was shortened by 0 bases and J by 6 bases, with 10 bases between the two germline ends. This CDR3 has 13 residues. Germline CDR1 reads SGHRS; CDR2 reads YFSETQ. The CDR3 DNA reads as TGCGCCAGCAGCTTGGGAGCAGTGGGCGAGCAGTACTTC. The encoded protein is CASSLGAVGEQYF.

In regard to this clonotype: A clone one base away is much larger, so this may be a read error. V usage is TRBV6-4 and J usage is TRBJ2-7; TRBD2 is a possible D gene (6 bases). Germline loops: CDR1 MRHNA, CDR2 SNTAGT. The CDR3 is made up of 15 amino acids. In DNA form, the CDR3 reads TGTACCAGCAGTGACCCCTCTGGAGGGGATTACGAGCAGTACTTC. It yields the protein CTSSDPSGGDYEQYF.

Worth noting for this clonotype: One end of the junction is discordant with germline, which a read error may explain. The chain joins TRBV11-1 to TRBJ2-7; D possibly corresponds to TRBD2 (6 bases). The CDR3 spans 14 residues. Germline V gene sequence: CDR1 SGHAT, CDR2 FQDESV (reference sequence). The CDR3 is CASSSHRGTHEQYF. In DNA, the CDR3 is TGTGCCAGCAGCTCACACCGCGGGACCCACGAGCAATACTTC.

The V gene is TRBV29-1, the J gene TRBJ2-3; 7 nucleotides agree with TRBD1. The germline CDR1 and CDR2 sequences are SQVTM and ANQGSEA. The CDR3 length is 15 residues. The V segment lost 8 bases and the J segment 2 bases; nucleotides outside the gene matches: 13. The CDR3 coding sequence is TGCAGCATTGCAAGGGGTACAGGGGCCACAGATACGCAGTATTTT. Translation gives CSIARGTGATDTQYF.

This clonotype was seen a few times. This chain connects TRBV7-9 to TRBJ2-7, with 9 bases lining up with TRBD1. This CDR3 is 15 amino acids long. V lost 5 bases, J lost 1 base, and 6 bases stayed unmatched. Germline V gene lookup returns CDR1 SEHNR and CDR2 FQNEAQ (reference sequence). This CDR3 reads CASSRRTGVSYEQYF. The CDR3, as DNA: TGTGCCAGCAGCCGCAGGACAGGGGTTTCCTACGAGCAGTACTTC.

As regards this clonotype: Germline is not matched at one junction end, which may reflect a read error. The chain uses TRBV5-1 and TRBJ2-7; 8 bases fit TRBD1. The germline V gene has CDR1 SGHRS and CDR2 YFSETQ. The CDR3 sequence is 14 residues long. The CDR3 loop reads CTSSTGQGSDEQYF. The CDR3 nucleotides read TGCACCAGCAGCACCGGACAGGGCTCGGACGAGCAGTACTTC.

This clonotype was seen many times. V is TRBV4-2 and J is TRBJ2-7; D unclear. Trimming removed 3 bases from V and 2 bases from J, with 14 bases in between. Germline lookup yields CDR1 LGHNA and CDR2 YNFKEQ. The CDR3 contains 15 residues. DNA for the CDR3: TGTGCCAGCAGCCAGTATCTGTCGAACGCCTACGAGCAGTACTTC. Protein sequence: CASSQYLSNAYEQYF.

Details on this clonotype: The junction and the germline gene differ at one end; a read error may be behind it. This chain joins TRBV6-1 and TRBJ2-7; TRBD1 matches 9 bases. The germline CDR1 and CDR2 sequences are MNHNS and SASEGT. This CDR3 has 14 amino acids. The CDR3 is CASRTGTGLHEQYF. CDR3 DNA: TGTGCAAGCAGAACAGGGACAGGGCTGCACGAGCAGTACTTC.

This chain connects TRBV28 to TRBJ2-5; 7 bases map to TRBD1. J was trimmed by 3 bases and V by 3 bases; bases with no gene match: 7. The CDR3 is 15 residues long. CDR1 is MDHEN and CDR2 is SYDVKM in the germline V gene. The CDR3 nucleotides are TGTGCCAGCAGTTTGGGCAGGGGGTTTGAAGAGACCCAGTACTTC. The encoded protein is CASSLGRGFEETQYF.

This clonotype was seen at least ten times. V gene TRBV11-2 combines with J gene TRBJ1-2, with D perhaps matching TRBD1 (6 bases). V gave up 5 bases and J gave up 4 bases, with 17 bases separating them. The CDR3 is made up of 15 amino acids. Germline loops: CDR1 SGHAT, CDR2 FQNNGV. The CDR3 sequence is CASSPHMGHSYGYTF. CDR3 nucleotide sequence: TGTGCCAGCAGCCCCCACATGGGACACAGCTATGGCTACACCTTC.